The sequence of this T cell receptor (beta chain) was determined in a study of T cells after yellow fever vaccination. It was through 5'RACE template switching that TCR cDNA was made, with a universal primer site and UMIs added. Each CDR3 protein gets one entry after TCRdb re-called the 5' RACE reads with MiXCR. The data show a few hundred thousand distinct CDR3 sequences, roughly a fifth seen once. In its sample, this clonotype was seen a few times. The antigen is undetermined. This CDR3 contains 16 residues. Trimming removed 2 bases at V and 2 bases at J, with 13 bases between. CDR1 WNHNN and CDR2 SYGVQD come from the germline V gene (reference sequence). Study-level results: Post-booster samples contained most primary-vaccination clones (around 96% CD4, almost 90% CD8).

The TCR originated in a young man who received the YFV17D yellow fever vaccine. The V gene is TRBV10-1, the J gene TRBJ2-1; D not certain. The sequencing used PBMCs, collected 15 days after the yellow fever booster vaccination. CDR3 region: CASSEQVSGPYNEQFF. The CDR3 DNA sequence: TGCGCCAGCAGTGAGCAAGTTAGTGGTCCCTACAATGAGCAGTTCTTC.